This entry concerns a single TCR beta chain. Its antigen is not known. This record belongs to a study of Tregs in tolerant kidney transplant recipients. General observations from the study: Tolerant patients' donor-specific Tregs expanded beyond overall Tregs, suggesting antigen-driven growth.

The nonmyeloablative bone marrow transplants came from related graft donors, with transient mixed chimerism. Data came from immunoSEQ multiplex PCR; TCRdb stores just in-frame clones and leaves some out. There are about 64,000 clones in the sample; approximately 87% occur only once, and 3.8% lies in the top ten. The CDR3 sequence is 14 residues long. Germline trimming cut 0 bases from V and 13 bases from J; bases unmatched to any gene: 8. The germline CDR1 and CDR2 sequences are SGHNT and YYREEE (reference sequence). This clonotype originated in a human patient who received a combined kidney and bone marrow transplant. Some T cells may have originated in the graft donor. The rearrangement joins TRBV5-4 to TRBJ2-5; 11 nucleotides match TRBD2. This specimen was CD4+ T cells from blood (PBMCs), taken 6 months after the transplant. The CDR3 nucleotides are TGTGCCAGCAGCTTGGCTAGCGGGGGGCCCCGGCGGTACTTC. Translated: CASSLASGGPRRYF.